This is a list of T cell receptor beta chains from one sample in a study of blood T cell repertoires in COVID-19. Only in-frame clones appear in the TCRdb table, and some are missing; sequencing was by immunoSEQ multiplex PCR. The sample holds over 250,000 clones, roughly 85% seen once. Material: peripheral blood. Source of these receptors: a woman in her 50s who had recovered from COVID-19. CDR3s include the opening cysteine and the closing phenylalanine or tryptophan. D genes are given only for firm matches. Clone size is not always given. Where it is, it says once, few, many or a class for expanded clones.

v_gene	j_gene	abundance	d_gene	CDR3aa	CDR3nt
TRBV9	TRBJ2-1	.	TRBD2	CASSDPRLAGGPGGEQFF	TGTGCCAGCAGCGACCCCCGACTAGCGGGGGGGCCCGGCGGTGAGCAGTTCTTC
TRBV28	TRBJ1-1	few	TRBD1	CASSLDRVNTEAFF	TGTGCCAGCAGTCTCGACAGGGTGAACACTGAAGCTTTCTTT
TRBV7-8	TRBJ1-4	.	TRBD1	CASSGRQGGTNEKLFF	TGTGCCAGCAGCGGGCGACAGGGGGGAACTAATGAAAAACTGTTTTTT
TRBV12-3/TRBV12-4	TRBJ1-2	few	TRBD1	CASSGDRGNGYTF	TGTGCCAGCAGTGGGGACAGGGGGAATGGCTACACCTTC
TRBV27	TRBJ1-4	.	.	CASSSRQLATNEKLFF	TGTGCCAGCAGTTCCCGACAGCTTGCAACTAATGAAAAACTGTTTTTT
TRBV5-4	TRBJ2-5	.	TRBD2	CASSPTSGGQRETQYF	TGTGCCAGCAGCCCGACTAGCGGGGGTCAACGAGAGACCCAGTACTTC
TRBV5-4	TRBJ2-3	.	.	CASSLVGSADTQYF	TGTGCCAGCAGCTTGGTAGGGAGTGCAGATACGCAGTATTTT
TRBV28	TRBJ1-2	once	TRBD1	CASSLGGTVGNYGYTF	TGTGCCAGCAGTTTAGGGGGGACAGTTGGTAACTATGGCTACACCTTC
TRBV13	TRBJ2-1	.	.	CASSMATGSYYNEQFF	TGTGCCAGCAGCATGGCCACCGGGAGTTACTACAATGAGCAGTTCTTC
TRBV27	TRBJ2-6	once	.	CASSLSATYSGANVLTF	TGTGCCAGCAGTTTATCTGCGACTTATTCTGGGGCCAACGTCCTGACTTTC
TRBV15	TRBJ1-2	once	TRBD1	CATSNRQGARDYGYTF	TGTGCCACCAGCAATAGACAGGGGGCTCGAGACTATGGCTACACCTTC
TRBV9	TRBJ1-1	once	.	CASSVAVGDTEAFF	TGTGCCAGCAGCGTAGCTGTCGGGGACACTGAAGCTTTCTTT
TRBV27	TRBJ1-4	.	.	CASSLTYRVVGKLFF	TGTGCCAGCAGTTTAACCTACAGGGTAGTTGGAAAACTGTTTTTT
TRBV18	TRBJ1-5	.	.	CASSPPGLPNQPQHF	TGTGCCAGCTCACCACCGGGGCTTCCGAATCAGCCCCAGCATTTT
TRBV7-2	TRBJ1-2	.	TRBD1	CASSLGPGGHYGYTF	TGTGCCAGCAGCTTAGGGCCAGGGGGGCACTATGGCTACACCTTC
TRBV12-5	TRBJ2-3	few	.	CASGLVVELVTDTQYF	TGTGCTAGTGGTTTGGTAGTTGAACTAGTCACAGATACGCAGTATTTT
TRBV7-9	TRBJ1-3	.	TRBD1	CASSSHGQGALSGNTIYF	TGTGCCAGCAGCTCCCACGGACAGGGGGCCCTCTCTGGAAACACCATATATTTT
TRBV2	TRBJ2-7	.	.	CASSGLVYEQYF	TGTGCCAGCAGTGGACTAGTCTACGAGCAGTACTTC
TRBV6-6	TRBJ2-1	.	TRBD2	CASRWRGGRNEQFF	TGTGCCAGCAGGTGGCGGGGGGGCCGCAATGAGCAGTTCTTC
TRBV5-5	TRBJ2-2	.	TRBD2	CASSSGLAGGLFTGELFF	TGTGCCAGCAGCTCTGGACTAGCGGGGGGCTTATTCACCGGGGAGCTGTTTTTT
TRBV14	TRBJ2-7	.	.	CASSQSPRGTLSYEQYF	TGTGCCAGCAGCCAATCCCCCCGGGGAACTCTTTCCTACGAGCAGTACTTC
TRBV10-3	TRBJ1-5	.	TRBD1	CAISESKQGGYQPQHF	TGTGCCATCAGTGAGTCGAAACAGGGGGGATATCAGCCCCAGCATTTT
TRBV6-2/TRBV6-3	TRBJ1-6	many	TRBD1	CASSRTGANSPLHF	TGTGCCAGCAGCCGCACAGGGGCTAATTCACCCCTCCACTTT
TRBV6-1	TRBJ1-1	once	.	CASSESIMNTEAFF	TGTGCCAGCAGTGAATCTATTATGAACACTGAAGCTTTCTTT
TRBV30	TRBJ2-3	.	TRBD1	CAWSQGADTQYF	TGTGCCTGGAGCCAGGGGGCAGATACGCAGTATTTT
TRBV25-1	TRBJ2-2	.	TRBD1	CASTRTGGEGGELFF	TGTGCCAGCACCCGGACAGGGGGCGAGGGCGGGGAGCTGTTTTTT
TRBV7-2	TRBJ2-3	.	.	CASSFTSMDTQYF	TGTGCCAGCAGCTTCACTTCTATGGATACGCAGTATTTT
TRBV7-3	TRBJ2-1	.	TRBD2	CASSGSGSYNEQFF	TGTGCCAGCTCGGGTAGCGGGAGCTACAATGAGCAGTTCTTC
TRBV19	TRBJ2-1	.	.	CASSIFRRSSYNEQFF	TGTGCCAGTAGTATATTTCGGCGGAGCTCCTACAATGAGCAGTTCTTC
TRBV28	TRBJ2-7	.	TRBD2	CASSFRGGTYEQYF	TGTGCCAGCAGTTTCCGGGGGGGGACCTACGAGCAGTACTTC
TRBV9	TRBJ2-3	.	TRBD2	CASSVLAGAIPDTQYF	TGTGCCAGCAGCGTACTAGCGGGAGCCATCCCCGATACGCAGTATTTT
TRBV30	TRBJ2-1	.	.	CARHQRRARSYNEQFF	TGTGCCCGCCACCAGAGGCGGGCCCGCTCCTACAATGAGCAGTTCTTC
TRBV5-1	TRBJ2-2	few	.	CASSLELANTGELFF	TGCGCCAGCAGCTTGGAACTGGCGAACACCGGGGAGCTGTTTTTT
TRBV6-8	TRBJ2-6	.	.	CARNRVGANVLTF	TGTGCCAGAAACAGGGTTGGGGCCAACGTCCTGACTTTC
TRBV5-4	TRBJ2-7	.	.	CASRTAASGYEQYF	TGTGCCAGCAGGACTGCGGCAAGTGGGTACGAGCAGTACTTC
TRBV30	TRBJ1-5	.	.	CAWSTRSNQPQHF	TGTGCCTGGTCGACACGTAGCAATCAGCCCCAGCATTTT
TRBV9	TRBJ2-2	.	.	CASSVQGRQTAHAGELFF	TGTGCCAGCAGCGTCCAGGGGCGCCAAACGGCCCACGCCGGGGAGCTGTTTTTT
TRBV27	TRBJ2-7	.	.	CASSFSVGYEQYF	TGTGCCAGCAGTTTTTCCGTCGGCTACGAGCAGTACTTC
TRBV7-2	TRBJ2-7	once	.	CASSPRASSYEQYF	TGTGCCAGCAGCCCGAGAGCGAGCTCCTACGAGCAGTACTTC
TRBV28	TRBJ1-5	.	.	CASNLGGQSNQPQHF	TGTGCCAGCAACCTCGGAGGGCAGAGCAATCAGCCCCAGCATTTT
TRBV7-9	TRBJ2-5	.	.	CASGRETQYF	TGTGCCAGCGGCAGGGAGACCCAGTACTTC
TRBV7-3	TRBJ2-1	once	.	CASSVTGSNEQFF	TGTGCCAGCAGCGTGACAGGATCCAATGAGCAGTTCTTC
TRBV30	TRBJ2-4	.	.	CAWSVLGARDIQYF	TGTGCCTGGAGTGTACTTGGGGCTCGCGACATTCAGTACTTC
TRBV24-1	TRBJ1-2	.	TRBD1	CATSDTTGTGRGYTF	TGTGCCACCAGTGATACTACCGGGACAGGGCGAGGCTACACCTTC
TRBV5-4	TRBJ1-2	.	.	CASSLEPGGDGYTF	TGTGCCAGCAGCTTGGAGCCTGGGGGGGATGGCTACACCTTC
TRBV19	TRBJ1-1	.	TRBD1	CASIFSGGTVSTEAFF	TGTGCCAGTATCTTTTCAGGGGGCACTGTTAGCACTGAAGCTTTCTTT
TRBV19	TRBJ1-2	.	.	CASSEPVKRAALLTNYGYTF	TGTGCCAGTAGTGAGCCGGTAAAGCGGGCAGCATTACTTACTAACTATGGCTACACCTTC
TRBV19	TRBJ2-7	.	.	CASSMSPSTYEQYF	TGTGCCAGTAGTATGTCCCCCTCTACCTACGAGCAGTACTTC
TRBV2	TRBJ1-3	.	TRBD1	CASSGQGNPGNTIYF	TGTGCCAGCAGCGGACAGGGGAATCCTGGAAACACCATATATTTT
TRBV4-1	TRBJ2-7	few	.	CASSQGAGQPVSYEQYF	TGCGCCAGCAGCCAAGGGGCCGGACAGCCAGTCTCCTACGAGCAGTACTTC
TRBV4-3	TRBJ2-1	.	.	CASSQDHGEPLLVHEQFF	TGCGCCAGCAGCCAAGATCATGGGGAGCCGTTATTGGTCCATGAGCAGTTCTTC